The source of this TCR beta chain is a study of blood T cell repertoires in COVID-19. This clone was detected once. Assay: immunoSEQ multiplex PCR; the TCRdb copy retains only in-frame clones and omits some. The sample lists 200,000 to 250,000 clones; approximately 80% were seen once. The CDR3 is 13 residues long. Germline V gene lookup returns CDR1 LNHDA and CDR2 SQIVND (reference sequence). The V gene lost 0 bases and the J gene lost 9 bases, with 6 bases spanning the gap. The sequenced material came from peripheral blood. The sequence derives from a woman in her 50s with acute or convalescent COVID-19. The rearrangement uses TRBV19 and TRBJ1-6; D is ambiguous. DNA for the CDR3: TGTGCCAGTAGTATAGACGGTTTTTCACCCCTCCACTTT. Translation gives CASSIDGFSPLHF.